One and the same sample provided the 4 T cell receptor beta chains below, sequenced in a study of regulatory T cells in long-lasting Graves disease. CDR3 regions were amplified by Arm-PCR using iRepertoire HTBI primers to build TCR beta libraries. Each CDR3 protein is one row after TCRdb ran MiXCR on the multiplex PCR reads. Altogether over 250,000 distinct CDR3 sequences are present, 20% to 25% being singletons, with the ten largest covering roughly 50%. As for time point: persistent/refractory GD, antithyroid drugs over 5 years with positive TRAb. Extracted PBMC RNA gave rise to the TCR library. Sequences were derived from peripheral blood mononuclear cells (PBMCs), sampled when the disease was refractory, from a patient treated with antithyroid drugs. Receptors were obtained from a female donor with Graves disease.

The CDR3 coding sequence is TGTGCCAGCAGTTTATCTGGCGGGCGTTCCTACGAGCAGTACTTC. It is translated as CASSLSGGRSYEQYF. This sequence joins TRBV28 and TRBJ2-7, with a weak D call TRBD2 (5 bases). The V gene's germline CDR1 is MDHEN and CDR2 SYDVKM. CDR3 length: 15 residues. Trimming took 1 base from V and 1 from J, leaving 11 bases between them.

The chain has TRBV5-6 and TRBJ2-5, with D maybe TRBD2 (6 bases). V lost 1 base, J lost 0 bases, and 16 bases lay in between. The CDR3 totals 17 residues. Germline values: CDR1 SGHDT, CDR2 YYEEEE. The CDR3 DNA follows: TGTGCCAGCAGCTTGCTTGGAGGGGCGTTGTACCAAGAGACCCAGTACTTC. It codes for CASSLLGGALYQETQYF. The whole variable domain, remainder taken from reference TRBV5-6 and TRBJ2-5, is DAGVTQSPTHLIKTRGQQVTLRCSPKSGHDTVSWYQQALGQGPQFIFQYYEEEERQRGNFPDRFSGHQFPNYSSELNVNALLLGDSALYLCASSLLGGALYQETQYFGPGTRLLVL.

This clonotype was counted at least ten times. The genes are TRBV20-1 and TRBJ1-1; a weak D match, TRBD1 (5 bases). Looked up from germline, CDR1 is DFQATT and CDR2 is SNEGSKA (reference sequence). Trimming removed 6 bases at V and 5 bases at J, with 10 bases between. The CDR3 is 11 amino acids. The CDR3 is CSATAGTEAFF. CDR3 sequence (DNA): TGCAGTGCCACGGCAGGGACTGAAGCTTTCTTT.

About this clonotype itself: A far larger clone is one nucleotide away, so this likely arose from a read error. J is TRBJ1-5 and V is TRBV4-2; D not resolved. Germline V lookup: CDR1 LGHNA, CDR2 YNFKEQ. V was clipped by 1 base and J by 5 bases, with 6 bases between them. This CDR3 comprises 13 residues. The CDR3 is CASSQGTDQPQHF. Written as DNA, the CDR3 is TGTGCCAGCAGCCAAGGGACGGATCAGCCCCAGCATTTT.